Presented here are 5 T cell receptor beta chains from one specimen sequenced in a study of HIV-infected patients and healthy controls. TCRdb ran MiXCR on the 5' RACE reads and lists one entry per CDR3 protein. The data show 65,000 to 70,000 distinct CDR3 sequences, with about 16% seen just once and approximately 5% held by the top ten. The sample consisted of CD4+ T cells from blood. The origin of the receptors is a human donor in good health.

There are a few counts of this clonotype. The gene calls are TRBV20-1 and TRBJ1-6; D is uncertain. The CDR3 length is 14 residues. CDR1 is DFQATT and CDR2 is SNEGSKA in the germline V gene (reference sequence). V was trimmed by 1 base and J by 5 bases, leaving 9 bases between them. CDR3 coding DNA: TGCAGTGCTAGAGGCGGGCAAAATAATTCACCCCTCCACTTT. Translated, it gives CSARGGQNNSPLHF.

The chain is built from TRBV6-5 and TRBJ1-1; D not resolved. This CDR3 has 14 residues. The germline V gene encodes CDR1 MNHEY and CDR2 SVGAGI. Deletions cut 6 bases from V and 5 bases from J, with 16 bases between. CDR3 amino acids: CASSRMNLPTEAFF. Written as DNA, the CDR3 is TGTGCCAGCAGCCGGATGAACCTCCCGACTGAAGCTTTCTTT.

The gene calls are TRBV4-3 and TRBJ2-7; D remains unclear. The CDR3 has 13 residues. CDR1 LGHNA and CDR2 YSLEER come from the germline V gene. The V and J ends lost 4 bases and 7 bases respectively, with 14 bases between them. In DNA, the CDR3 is TGCGCCAGCAGCCCGTTAAAGGGCCGGGAGCAGTACTTC. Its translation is CASSPLKGREQYF.

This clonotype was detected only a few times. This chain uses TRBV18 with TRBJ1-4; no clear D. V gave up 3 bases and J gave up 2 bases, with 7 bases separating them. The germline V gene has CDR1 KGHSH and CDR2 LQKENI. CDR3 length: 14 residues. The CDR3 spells CASSPVDTNEKLFF. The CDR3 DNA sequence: TGTGCCAGCTCACCGGTGGACACTAATGAAAAACTGTTTTTT.

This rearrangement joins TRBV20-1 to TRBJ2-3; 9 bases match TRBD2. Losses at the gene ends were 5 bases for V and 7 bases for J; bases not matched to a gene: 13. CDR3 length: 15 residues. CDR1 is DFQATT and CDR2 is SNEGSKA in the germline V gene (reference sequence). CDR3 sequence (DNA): TGCAGTGCTCGACGGATAGCGGGGGCCTCAAATACGCAGTATTTT. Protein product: CSARRIAGASNTQYF.